This is a list of T cell receptor beta chains from one sample in a study of cytomegalovirus exposure and HLA in healthy donors. Data came from immunoSEQ multiplex PCR; TCRdb stores just in-frame clones and leaves some out. Listed are some 55,000 clones; roughly an eighth falls within the top ten. The sequencing sample was made of PBMCs. These receptors originate from a man aged 18 to 30 in good health and CMV-seropositive. Each CDR3 is given with its conserved first and last residue. The D gene is left open where the match is weak.

j_gene: TRBJ2-7
v_gene: TRBV28
d_gene: -
len: 14
CDR3aa: CASSFIQGASEQYF
CDR3nt: TGTGCCAGCAGTTTCATTCAGGGTGCCTCCGAGCAGTACTTC

j_gene: TRBJ1-6
v_gene: TRBV6-5
d_gene: -
len: 16
CDR3aa: CASSYILTSLNSPLHF
CDR3nt: TGTGCCAGCAGTTACATTCTGACAAGTCTTAATTCACCCCTCCACTTT

j_gene: TRBJ2-1
v_gene: TRBV6-5
d_gene: TRBD1
len: 13
CDR3aa: CASSLDRGNEQFF
CDR3nt: TGTGCCAGCAGTTTAGACAGGGGGAATGAGCAGTTCTTC

j_gene: TRBJ2-3
v_gene: TRBV7-3
d_gene: TRBD2
len: 15
CDR3aa: CASSLLAGGTDTQYF
CDR3nt: TGTGCCAGCAGCCTACTAGCGGGAGGCACAGATACGCAGTATTTT

j_gene: TRBJ2-2
v_gene: TRBV7-8
d_gene: TRBD2
len: 15
CDR3aa: CASGRLAANTGELFF
CDR3nt: TGTGCCAGCGGCCGGCTAGCGGCGAACACCGGGGAGCTGTTTTTT

j_gene: TRBJ1-2
v_gene: TRBV5-1
d_gene: -
len: 15
CDR3aa: CASSLVGGANYGYTF
CDR3nt: TGCGCCAGCAGCTTGGTAGGGGGGGCGAACTATGGCTACACCTTC

j_gene: TRBJ2-2
v_gene: TRBV7-2
d_gene: -
len: 14
CDR3aa: CASSPDSGYWELFF
CDR3nt: TGTGCCAGCAGCCCGGATTCGGGGTATTGGGAGCTGTTTTTT

j_gene: TRBJ1-6
v_gene: TRBV6-5
d_gene: -
len: 13
CDR3aa: CASSYEGNSPLHF
CDR3nt: TGTGCCAGCAGTTACGAGGGAAATTCACCCCTCCACTTT

j_gene: TRBJ2-1
v_gene: TRBV7-8
d_gene: -
len: 17
CDR3aa: CASSPGRAYNSYNEQFF
CDR3nt: TGTGCCAGCAGCCCCGGTCGAGCGTATAATTCCTACAATGAGCAGTTCTTC

j_gene: TRBJ1-1
v_gene: TRBV7-9
d_gene: -
len: 15
CDR3aa: CASSPARTVNTEAFF
CDR3nt: TGTGCCAGCAGCCCCGCTCGGACAGTGAACACTGAAGCTTTCTTT

j_gene: TRBJ1-1
v_gene: TRBV10-2
d_gene: -
len: 15
CDR3aa: CASTTPGRVNTEAFF
CDR3nt: TGCGCCAGCACTACTCCCGGCAGGGTGAACACTGAAGCTTTCTTT

j_gene: TRBJ2-7
v_gene: TRBV11-2
d_gene: TRBD2
len: 15
CDR3aa: CASSHLGTSPYEQYF
CDR3nt: TGTGCCAGCAGCCACCTCGGGACTAGTCCCTACGAGCAGTACTTC

j_gene: TRBJ2-7
v_gene: TRBV4-1
d_gene: -
len: 14
CDR3aa: CASSQGILAYEQYF
CDR3nt: TGCGCCAGCAGCCAAGGGATACTAGCCTACGAGCAGTACTTC

j_gene: TRBJ2-7
v_gene: TRBV18
d_gene: -
len: 12
CDR3aa: CASSPTAYEQYF
CDR3nt: TGTGCCAGCTCACCTACAGCCTACGAGCAGTACTTC

j_gene: TRBJ2-2
v_gene: TRBV19
d_gene: TRBD2
len: 14
CDR3aa: CASSNAGGTGELFF
CDR3nt: TGTGCCAGTAGTAACGCGGGAGGTACCGGGGAGCTGTTTTTT

j_gene: TRBJ2-1
v_gene: TRBV19
d_gene: TRBD2
len: 22
CDR3aa: CASSIDRTGQGLAGGSYNEQFF
CDR3nt: TGTGCCAGTAGTATAGACCGGACGGGACAGGGACTAGCGGGAGGCTCCTACAATGAGCAGTTCTTC

j_gene: TRBJ2-7
v_gene: TRBV5-8
d_gene: TRBD2
len: 14
CDR3aa: CASSLRTRPYEQYF
CDR3nt: TGTGCCAGCAGCCTCCGGACTAGACCCTACGAGCAGTACTTC

j_gene: TRBJ2-3
v_gene: TRBV6-5
d_gene: TRBD1
len: 15
CDR3aa: CASRRQGARTDTQYF
CDR3nt: TGTGCCAGCAGGAGACAGGGGGCGCGGACAGATACGCAGTATTTT

j_gene: TRBJ1-2
v_gene: TRBV29-1
d_gene: TRBD1
len: 14
CDR3aa: CSVADRSPFYGYTF
CDR3nt: TGCAGCGTTGCGGACAGGTCGCCCTTCTATGGCTACACCTTC

j_gene: TRBJ1-1
v_gene: TRBV19
d_gene: TRBD1
len: 16
CDR3aa: CASIRRQGGWNTEAFF
CDR3nt: TGTGCCAGTATCCGCCGACAGGGCGGATGGAACACTGAAGCTTTCTTT

j_gene: TRBJ2-1
v_gene: TRBV10-3
d_gene: TRBD2
len: 13
CDR3aa: CAIRISSGNEQFF
CDR3nt: TGTGCCATCAGGATCTCTAGCGGAAATGAGCAGTTCTTC

j_gene: TRBJ1-2
v_gene: TRBV30
d_gene: -
len: 13
CDR3aa: CAWSGRETGGYTF
CDR3nt: TGTGCCTGGAGTGGCCGGGAAACGGGTGGCTACACCTTC

j_gene: TRBJ2-1
v_gene: TRBV5-1
d_gene: TRBD2
len: 16
CDR3aa: CASSSTGTSGYNEQFF
CDR3nt: TGCGCCAGCAGCTCCACCGGGACTAGCGGATACAATGAGCAGTTCTTC

j_gene: TRBJ2-5
v_gene: TRBV7-7
d_gene: TRBD1
len: 15
CDR3aa: CASSFGTGLQETQYF
CDR3nt: TGTGCCAGCAGCTTCGGGACAGGCCTACAAGAGACCCAGTACTTC

j_gene: TRBJ2-7
v_gene: TRBV6-1
d_gene: -
len: 12
CDR3aa: CASSAPEGGQYF
CDR3nt: TGTGCCAGCAGTGCTCCGGAGGGAGGCCAGTACTTC

j_gene: TRBJ2-7
v_gene: TRBV19
d_gene: TRBD1
len: 13
CDR3aa: CASYGTAAYEQYF
CDR3nt: TGTGCCAGTTACGGGACAGCAGCATACGAGCAGTACTTC

j_gene: TRBJ2-3
v_gene: TRBV18
d_gene: TRBD2
len: 15
CDR3aa: CASSPPLAGTDTQYF
CDR3nt: TGTGCCAGCTCACCACCACTAGCGGGCACAGATACGCAGTATTTT

j_gene: TRBJ2-2
v_gene: TRBV19
d_gene: TRBD2
len: 16
CDR3aa: CASNIDAGVWTGELFF
CDR3nt: TGTGCCAGTAATATAGATGCGGGAGTGTGGACCGGGGAGCTGTTTTTT

j_gene: TRBJ1-1
v_gene: TRBV5-4
d_gene: -
len: 14
CDR3aa: CASSLDRTPTEAFF
CDR3nt: TGTGCCAGCAGCTTGGACAGGACACCTACTGAAGCTTTCTTT

j_gene: TRBJ2-7
v_gene: TRBV6-5
d_gene: -
len: 13
CDR3aa: CASGRAGNYEQYF
CDR3nt: TGTGCCAGCGGCCGGGCCGGGAACTACGAGCAGTACTTC

j_gene: TRBJ2-5
v_gene: TRBV7-2
d_gene: TRBD2
len: 13
CDR3aa: CASSPSISREQYF
CDR3nt: TGTGCCAGCAGCCCCTCCATCTCGCGGGAGCAGTACTTC

j_gene: TRBJ2-2
v_gene: TRBV6-5
d_gene: -
len: 14
CDR3aa: CASSYEVNTGELFF
CDR3nt: TGTGCCAGCAGTTACGAGGTTAACACCGGGGAGCTGTTTTTT

j_gene: TRBJ1-1
v_gene: TRBV2
d_gene: -
len: 12
CDR3aa: CASSERDIEAFF
CDR3nt: TGTGCCAGCAGTGAAAGAGACATTGAAGCTTTCTTT

j_gene: TRBJ1-2
v_gene: TRBV21-1
d_gene: -
len: 15
CDR3aa: CASPGTGVFHYGYTF
CDR3nt: TGTGCCAGCCCAGGGACAGGCGTATTTCACTATGGCTACACCTTC

j_gene: TRBJ2-7
v_gene: TRBV28
d_gene: -
len: 12
CDR3aa: CASSFNSYEQYF
CDR3nt: TGTGCCAGCAGTTTTAATAGCTACGAGCAGTACTTC

j_gene: TRBJ2-3
v_gene: TRBV30
d_gene: TRBD2
len: 14
CDR3aa: CAWMTSGSTDTQYF
CDR3nt: TGTGCCTGGATGACTAGCGGGAGCACAGATACGCAGTATTTT

j_gene: TRBJ1-2
v_gene: TRBV6-5
d_gene: -
len: 14
CDR3aa: CASSYNPGVYGYTF
CDR3nt: TGTGCCAGCAGTTACAATCCGGGAGTCTATGGCTACACCTTC

j_gene: TRBJ1-1
v_gene: TRBV7-6
d_gene: -
len: 15
CDR3aa: CASSLAPGGSTEAFF
CDR3nt: TGTGCCAGCAGCTTAGCGCCGGGGGGCTCCACTGAAGCTTTCTTT

j_gene: TRBJ1-2
v_gene: TRBV28
d_gene: -
len: 14
CDR3aa: CASSTGGSNYGYTF
CDR3nt: TGTGCCAGCAGCACGGGAGGCAGCAACTATGGCTACACCTTC

j_gene: TRBJ1-2
v_gene: TRBV7-3
d_gene: TRBD1
len: 15
CDR3aa: CASSSETTGRYGYTF
CDR3nt: TGTGCCAGCAGCTCGGAAACGACAGGGCGGTATGGCTACACCTTC

j_gene: TRBJ2-3
v_gene: TRBV6-4
d_gene: -
len: 15
CDR3aa: CASSDGAGNTDTQYF
CDR3nt: TGTGCCAGCAGTGACGGGGCAGGGAACACAGATACGCAGTATTTT

j_gene: TRBJ1-1
v_gene: TRBV6-5
d_gene: -
len: 14
CDR3aa: CASSYREGNTEAFF
CDR3nt: TGTGCCAGCAGTTACCGGGAGGGGAACACTGAAGCTTTCTTT

j_gene: TRBJ2-5
v_gene: TRBV29-1
d_gene: -
len: 13
CDR3aa: CSVAEGEVRAQYF
CDR3nt: TGCAGCGTTGCTGAGGGAGAAGTACGAGCGCAGTACTTC

j_gene: TRBJ2-7
v_gene: TRBV27
d_gene: TRBD1
len: 13
CDR3aa: CASSFPGQDEQYF
CDR3nt: TGTGCCAGCAGTTTTCCCGGACAGGACGAGCAGTACTTC

j_gene: TRBJ1-4
v_gene: TRBV5-1
d_gene: -
len: 14
CDR3aa: CASSLGGGREKLFF
CDR3nt: TGCGCCAGCAGCTTAGGGGGGGGACGTGAAAAACTGTTTTTT

j_gene: TRBJ2-2
v_gene: TRBV2
d_gene: TRBD2
len: 14
CDR3aa: CASRGTTQLGELFF
CDR3nt: TGTGCCAGCAGGGGGACTACCCAGTTGGGGGAGCTGTTTTTT

j_gene: TRBJ1-2
v_gene: TRBV6-1
d_gene: -
len: 17
CDR3aa: CASSEALVRGVSYGYTF
CDR3nt: TGTGCCAGCAGTGAAGCGCTTGTCAGGGGTGTGTCCTATGGCTACACCTTC

j_gene: TRBJ1-1
v_gene: TRBV7-8
d_gene: TRBD1
len: 15
CDR3aa: CASSLVDRGTTEAFF
CDR3nt: TGTGCCAGCAGCTTGGTGGACAGGGGGACCACTGAAGCTTTCTTT

j_gene: TRBJ1-2
v_gene: TRBV7-3
d_gene: TRBD1
len: 13
CDR3aa: CASSEGTGVGYTF
CDR3nt: TGTGCCAGCAGCGAGGGGACAGGGGTCGGCTACACCTTC

j_gene: TRBJ1-4
v_gene: TRBV6-5
d_gene: TRBD1
len: 15
CDR3aa: CASSLDGTGSGKLFF
CDR3nt: TGTGCCAGCAGTCTGGATGGGACAGGGTCGGGAAAACTGTTTTTT

j_gene: TRBJ1-1
v_gene: TRBV2
d_gene: -
len: 13
CDR3aa: CASGWGAPREAFF
CDR3nt: TGTGCCAGCGGGTGGGGAGCGCCCCGGGAAGCTTTCTTT

j_gene: TRBJ1-1
v_gene: TRBV6-5
d_gene: -
len: 13
CDR3aa: CASRQTAHTEAFF
CDR3nt: TGTGCCAGCAGACAGACAGCCCACACTGAAGCTTTCTTT

j_gene: TRBJ2-5
v_gene: TRBV9
d_gene: TRBD1
len: 14
CDR3aa: CASSASGTVETQYF
CDR3nt: TGTGCCAGCAGCGCCTCCGGGACAGTAGAGACCCAGTACTTC

j_gene: TRBJ2-5
v_gene: TRBV19
d_gene: -
len: 17
CDR3aa: CASSLGLGQQAQETQYF
CDR3nt: TGTGCCAGTAGCCTCGGTTTGGGGCAGCAAGCCCAAGAGACCCAGTACTTC

j_gene: TRBJ1-2
v_gene: TRBV18
d_gene: TRBD1
len: 15
CDR3aa: CASSPSGGDGYGYTF
CDR3nt: TGTGCCAGCTCACCGTCAGGGGGCGATGGCTATGGCTACACCTTC

j_gene: TRBJ2-1
v_gene: TRBV5-6
d_gene: -
len: 15
CDR3aa: CASSLVAFSYNEQFF
CDR3nt: TGTGCCAGCAGCTTGGTGGCCTTCTCCTACAATGAGCAGTTCTTC

j_gene: TRBJ2-2
v_gene: TRBV11-2
d_gene: -
len: 15
CDR3aa: CASSLRGGIGGELFF
CDR3nt: TGTGCCAGCAGCCTCCGAGGCGGGATTGGCGGGGAGCTGTTTTTT

j_gene: TRBJ2-7
v_gene: TRBV28
d_gene: TRBD1
len: 15
CDR3aa: CASIRSGTGGYEQYF
CDR3nt: TGTGCCAGCATTCGCTCCGGGACAGGGGGCTACGAGCAGTACTTC

j_gene: TRBJ1-1
v_gene: TRBV10-2
d_gene: TRBD1
len: 13
CDR3aa: CASNDRGWTEAFF
CDR3nt: TGCGCCAGCAACGACAGGGGATGGACTGAAGCTTTCTTT

j_gene: TRBJ1-1
v_gene: TRBV30
d_gene: -
len: 13
CDR3aa: CAWSSGQGTEAFF
CDR3nt: TGTGCCTGGAGTTCCGGTCAGGGAACTGAAGCTTTCTTT